This T cell receptor beta chain is drawn from a study of blood T cell repertoires in COVID-19. About the research overall: There were acute and convalescent COVID-19 samples, and they came from the United States, Italy and Spain.

CDR1 and CDR2 (germline): LNHNV, YYDKDF (reference sequence). The germline V and J ends were trimmed by 3 bases and 3 bases, with 20 bases remaining between them. The CDR3 sequence is 17 residues long. The data were produced by immunoSEQ multiplex PCR, yet TCRdb's version contains in-frame clones alone and is incomplete. Of around 300,000 clones listed, 75% to 95% are singletons. The clonotype originates from a woman younger than 45 with COVID-19, enrolled during active disease. The sequencing input was peripheral blood. This chain links TRBV15 with TRBJ1-1; perhaps TRBD1 as D (5 bases). Written as DNA, the CDR3 is TGTGCCACCAGCAGGCGAAGGGCAGGGCAACCTTACACTGAAGCTTTCTTT. Its translation: CATSRRRAGQPYTEAFF.